The present T cell receptor (beta chain) was sequenced within a study of T-cell memory formation after mild COVID-19. This clonotype was counted between two and nine times. Its antigen is unknown. Amplification by 5'RACE using constant-segment primers produced TCR alpha and TCR beta cDNA libraries that carried sample barcodes and UMIs. TCRdb called the 5' RACE reads again in MiXCR, with one record for every CDR3 protein. The table lists 550,000 to 700,000 distinct CDR3 sequences, about a sixth of them singletons. The V gene end was trimmed by 4 bases and the J gene end by 0 bases; junction bases not matched to a gene: 7. Germline lookup yields CDR1 SGHRS and CDR2 YFSETQ. This CDR3 is built from 16 residues. Findings of the study overall: Memory from before infection featured some responding clones, which suggests cross-reactive memory joined. Mainly in CM and EM were contracting CD4+ clones; CD8+ were in EMRA.

The receptor comes from an adult woman who had mild COVID-19 (a few samples of this study predate the infection). Cell type and time point are not known. The sample consisted of PBMCs or a T cell subset sorted from them (not recorded which). The V call is TRBV5-1, the J call TRBJ2-3; 8 positions agree with TRBD1. The CDR3: CASSGGQGPSTDTQYF. The CDR3 DNA is TGCGCCAGCAGCGGAGGACAGGGACCCAGCACAGATACGCAGTATTTT.